This is a list of T cell receptor beta chains from one sample in a study of T cell repertoires in aging, cancer and after chemotherapy. MiXCR, applied by TCRdb to the multiplex PCR reads, yields one record per CDR3 protein. The sample lists approximately 2,000 distinct CDR3 sequences; roughly 25% were seen once. Sequencing was done on a sample of blood. These receptors all stem from a human donor with a solid tumor. The CDR3 runs from the conserved cysteine through the conserved F or W. A D gene is named only where the DNA matches it firmly. Clone sizes are given selectively: once, few, many, or a class where the clone is expanded.

v_gene	abundance	j_gene	d_gene	CDR3nt	CDR3aa
TRBV7-6	-	TRBJ1-5	TRBD1	TGTGCCAGCAGCTTCCACAGGGGGTGGGGGCAGCCCCAGCATTTT	CASSFHRGWGQPQHF
TRBV20-1	-	TRBJ1-2	-	TGCAGTGCTAGAGATTATCAGAGGGGGACCTACACCTTC	CSARDYQRGTYTF
TRBV25-1	few	TRBJ1-2	TRBD1	TGTGCCAGCAGTGATTCCGGGACAGGGGGCTATGGCTACACCTTC	CASSDSGTGGYGYTF
TRBV7-9	-	TRBJ1-4	-	TGTGCCAGCAGCTTTGGGGGCGAAAAACTGTTTTTT	CASSFGGEKLFF
TRBV24-1	few	TRBJ1-2	-	TGTGCCACCAGTGATTCGTGGGGCTATGGCTACACCTTC	CATSDSWGYGYTF
TRBV6-5	-	TRBJ2-5	-	TGTGCCAGCACCTACCTCGGGACGGGGAACCAAGAGACCCAGTACTTC	CASTYLGTGNQETQYF
TRBV20-1	few	TRBJ2-1	-	TGCAGTGCTGGATCGGGGACTCAACCCTACAATGAGCAGTTCTTC	CSAGSGTQPYNEQFF
TRBV5-4	few	TRBJ1-5	-	TGTGCCAGCAGCGTCTGGGGCGGAGATCAGCCCCAGCATTTT	CASSVWGGDQPQHF
TRBV7-6	large	TRBJ1-1	-	TGTGCCAGCAGCCCCCCCCGCGCGTTGGACACTGAAGCTTTCTTT	CASSPPRALDTEAFF
TRBV20-1	medium-sized	TRBJ2-3	-	TGCAGTGCTAGAGACGCAACCTGGTCCACAGATACGCAGTATTTT	CSARDATWSTDTQYF
TRBV10-2	few	TRBJ2-1	TRBD1	TGCGCCAGCAGTGAGAGGACAGGGCGTTACAATGAGCAGTTCTTC	CASSERTGRYNEQFF
TRBV5-1	-	TRBJ2-3	-	TGCGCCAGCAGCTTGTTACAGGGAACAGATACGCAGTATTTT	CASSLLQGTDTQYF
TRBV5-1	-	TRBJ2-7	TRBD1	TGCGCCAGCAGCTCATCGGGACAGGAGGCCGAGCAGTACTTC	CASSSSGQEAEQYF
TRBV6-1	medium-sized	TRBJ2-7	-	TGTGCCAGCACGTCATGGACATACGAGCAGTACTTC	CASTSWTYEQYF
TRBV10-3	-	TRBJ2-4	TRBD1	TGTGCCATCACCTGCCTCTTCAGGGGGCAGGTGAACATTCAGTACTTC	CAITCLFRGQVNIQYF
TRBV6-1	few	TRBJ2-7	-	TGTGCCAGCAGTGCCCGGACTGACCTCTACGAGCAGTACTTC	CASSARTDLYEQYF
TRBV6-5	-	TRBJ2-2	-	TGTGCCAGCAGTCGCAGGGAAAACGGGGGGAACACCGGGGAGCTGTTTTTT	CASSRRENGGNTGELFF